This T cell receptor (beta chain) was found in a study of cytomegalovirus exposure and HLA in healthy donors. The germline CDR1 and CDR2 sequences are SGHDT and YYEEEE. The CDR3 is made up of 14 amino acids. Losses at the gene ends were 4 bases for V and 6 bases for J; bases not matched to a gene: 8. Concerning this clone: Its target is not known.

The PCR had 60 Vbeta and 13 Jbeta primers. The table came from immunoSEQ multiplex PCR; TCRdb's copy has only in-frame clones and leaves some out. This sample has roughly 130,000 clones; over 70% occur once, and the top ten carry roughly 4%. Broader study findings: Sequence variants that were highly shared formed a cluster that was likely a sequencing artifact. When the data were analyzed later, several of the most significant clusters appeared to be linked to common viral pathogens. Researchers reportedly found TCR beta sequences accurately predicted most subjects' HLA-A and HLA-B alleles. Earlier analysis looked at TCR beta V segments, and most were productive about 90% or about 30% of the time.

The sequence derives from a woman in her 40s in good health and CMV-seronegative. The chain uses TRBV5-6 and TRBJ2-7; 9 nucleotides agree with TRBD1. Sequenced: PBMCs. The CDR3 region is CASSIGTGRSEQYF. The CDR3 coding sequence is TGTGCCAGCAGCATAGGGACAGGGAGGAGCGAGCAGTACTTC.